This T cell receptor beta chain was recovered during a study of shared clonotypes between healthy human individuals. Study-wide background: There were three CD4 naive, three CD4 memory, two CD8 naive and one CD8 memory plates per donor.

It was into CD45RA+ naive and CD45RA-negative memory subsets that the CD4+ cells were split. Method: immunoSEQ multiplex PCR; TCRdb's copy keeps in-frame clones and lacks some. The data show hundreds of thousands of clones, with about 96% seen just once and roughly 0.06% held by the top ten. This TCR was sampled from a woman under 40 in good health. The sample taken for sequencing was naive CD4+ T cells sorted from blood. The subset denotes: CD45RA+ positively selected.

The CDR3: CASTRSGHEQFF. As DNA, the CDR3 is TGTGCCAGCACCCGTAGCGGCCATGAGCAGTTCTTC. The genes are TRBV7-9 and TRBJ2-1; weak D call: TRBD2 (6 bases). V was pared by 7 bases and J by 8 bases, with 12 bases between. The length of the CDR3 is 12 residues. Looked up from germline, CDR1 is SEHNR and CDR2 is FQNEAQ (reference sequence).